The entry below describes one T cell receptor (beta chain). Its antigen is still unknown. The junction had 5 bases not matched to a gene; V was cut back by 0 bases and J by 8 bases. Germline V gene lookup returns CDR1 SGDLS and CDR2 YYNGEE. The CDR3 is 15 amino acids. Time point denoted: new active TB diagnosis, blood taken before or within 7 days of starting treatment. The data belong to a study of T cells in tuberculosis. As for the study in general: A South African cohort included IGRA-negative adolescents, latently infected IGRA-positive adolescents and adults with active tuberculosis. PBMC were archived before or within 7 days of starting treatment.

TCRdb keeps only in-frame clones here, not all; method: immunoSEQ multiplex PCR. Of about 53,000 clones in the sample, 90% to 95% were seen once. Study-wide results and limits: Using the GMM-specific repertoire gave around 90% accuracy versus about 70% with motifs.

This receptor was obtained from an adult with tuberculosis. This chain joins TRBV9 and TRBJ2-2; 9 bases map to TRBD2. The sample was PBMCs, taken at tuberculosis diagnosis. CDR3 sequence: CASSVVASGTGELFF. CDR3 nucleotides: TGTGCCAGCAGCGTAGTGGCTAGCGGGACGGGGGAGCTGTTTTTT.